A single T cell receptor (beta chain) is shown here with its context. This sample is drawn from a study of shared clonotypes between healthy human individuals. Looked up from germline, CDR1 is MDHEN and CDR2 is SYDVKM. The CDR3 runs 15 residues. V was pared by 5 bases and J by 0 bases, with 5 bases of the junction left unmatched. Every immunoSEQ plate was one replicate of a subset's evenly spread DNA. The assay was immunoSEQ multiplex PCR, and TCRdb's table has in-frame clones only and misses some. The sample consists of 2 million to 3 million clones, over 85% of them appearing once. Input material: naive CD4+ T cells from PBMCs. Subset given: CD45RA+ positively selected. The J gene is TRBJ1-1, the V gene TRBV28; 8 bases fit TRBD1. The receptor was isolated from a man aged 18 to 35 in good health. Some clones in this sample may be carry-over from other donors' samples. In DNA form, the CDR3 reads TGTGCCAGCAGTGCTCCAGGGGGCATGAACACTGAAGCTTTCTTT. Amino acid sequence: CASSAPGGMNTEAFF. The variable domain in full, with the rest retrieved from reference TRBV28 and TRBJ1-1, is DVKVTQSSRYLVKRTGEKVFLECVQDMDHENMFWYRQDPGLGLRLIYFSYDVKMKEKGDIPEGYSVSREKKERFSLILESASTNQTSMYLCASSAPGGMNTEAFFGQGTRLTVV.